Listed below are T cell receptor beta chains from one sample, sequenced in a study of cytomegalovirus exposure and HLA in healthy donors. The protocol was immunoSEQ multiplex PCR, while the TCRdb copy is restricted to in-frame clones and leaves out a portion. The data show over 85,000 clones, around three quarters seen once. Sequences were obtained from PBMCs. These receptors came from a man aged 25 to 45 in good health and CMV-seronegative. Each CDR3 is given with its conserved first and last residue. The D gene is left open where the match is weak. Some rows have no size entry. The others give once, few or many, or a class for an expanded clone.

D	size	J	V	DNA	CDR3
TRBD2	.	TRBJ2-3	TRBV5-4	TGTGCCAGCAGCCCGGCGGGACTAGCGATTCCGGATACGCAGTATTTT	CASSPAGLAIPDTQYF
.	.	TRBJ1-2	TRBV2	TGTGCCAGCAGGGGAGTTTTGGTTTCGCCAGGCCCAAACTATGGCTACACCTTC	CASRGVLVSPGPNYGYTF
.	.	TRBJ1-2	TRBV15	TGTGCCACCAGCAGAGATAATCTAAACTATGGCTACACCTTC	CATSRDNLNYGYTF
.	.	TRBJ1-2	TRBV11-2	TGTGCCAGCAGCCCTCGAGGGAACTATGGCTACACCTTC	CASSPRGNYGYTF
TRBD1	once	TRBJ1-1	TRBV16	TGTGCCAGCAGCCCGGACAGGTATGAAGCTTTCTTT	CASSPDRYEAFF
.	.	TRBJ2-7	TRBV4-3	TGCGCCAGCAGCCAGGACACATACTACGAGCAGTACTTC	CASSQDTYYEQYF
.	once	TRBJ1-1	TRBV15	TGTGCCACCAGCCAAAAAATATCGGCAGACACGAACACTGAAGCTTTCTTT	CATSQKISADTNTEAFF
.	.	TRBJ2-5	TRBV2	TGTGCCGCCGGCCCTCGGACAGAACAAGAGACCCAGTACTTC	CAAGPRTEQETQYF
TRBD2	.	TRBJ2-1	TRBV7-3	TGTGCCAGCAGCTTAGACGGACTAGCGGGAGACCGCTACAATGAGCAGTTCTTC	CASSLDGLAGDRYNEQFF
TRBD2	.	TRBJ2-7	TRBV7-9	TGTGCCAGCACCCCGCGGGGGGCGGGAGAGCAGTACTTC	CASTPRGAGEQYF
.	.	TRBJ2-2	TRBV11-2	TGTGCCAGCAGAACGACAGGGAACACCGGGGAGCTGTTTTTT	CASRTTGNTGELFF
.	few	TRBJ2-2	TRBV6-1	TGTGCCAGCAACCTCCCGGGAATGAACACCGGGGAGCTGTTTTTT	CASNLPGMNTGELFF
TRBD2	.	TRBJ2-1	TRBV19	TGTGCCAGTAGTATCCTTCGCGGGGGTTACAATGAGCAGTTCTTC	CASSILRGGYNEQFF
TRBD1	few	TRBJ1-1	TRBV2	TGTGCCAGCAGTTACCAAGGGACAGGGATGGCTGAAGCTTTCTTT	CASSYQGTGMAEAFF
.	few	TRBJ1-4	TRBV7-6	TGTGCCAGCAGCTTAGTGATCCGGGGGAATTCGTTTGAAAAACTGTTTTTT	CASSLVIRGNSFEKLFF
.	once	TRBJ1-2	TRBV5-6	TGTGCCAGCAGCACTCGACAGGCATTCTATGGCTACACCTTC	CASSTRQAFYGYTF
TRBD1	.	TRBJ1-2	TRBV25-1	TGTGCCAGCAGTGCGGACAGGGTCACAAGGGAGGGCTACACCTTC	CASSADRVTREGYTF
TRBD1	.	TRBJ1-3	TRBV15	TGTGCCACCAGCAGAGGTTCTGGACAGGGGCAATACACCATATATTTT	CATSRGSGQGQYTIYF
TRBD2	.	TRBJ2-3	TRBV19	TGTGCCAGTAGGGGACTAGCCCCAGCTAGCACAGATACGCAGTATTTT	CASRGLAPASTDTQYF
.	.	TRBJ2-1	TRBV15	TGTGCCACAGCTCCAGGCAGCGGTAGTGGTGAGCAGTTCTTC	CATAPGSGSGEQFF
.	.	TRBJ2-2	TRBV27	TGTGCCAGCAGTTCGAACCATCGAAAATCGCACCAGGACGGGGAGCTGTTTTTT	CASSSNHRKSHQDGELFF
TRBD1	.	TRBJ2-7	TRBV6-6	TGTGCCAGCGAAGGACAGGGGAGCGAGCAGTACTTC	CASEGQGSEQYF
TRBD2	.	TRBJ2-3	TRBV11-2	TGTGCCAGCAGCCCCCGCCTAGCGGGAGAGGTAGATACGCAGTATTTT	CASSPRLAGEVDTQYF
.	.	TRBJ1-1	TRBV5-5	TGTGCCAGCAGTCAACTCCCCGGCGGTAACACTGAAGCTTTCTTT	CASSQLPGGNTEAFF
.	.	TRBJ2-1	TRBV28	TGTGCCAGCAGTTTACAAAGGGGGGGGGAGTTCTTC	CASSLQRGGEFF
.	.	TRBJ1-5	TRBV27	TGTGCCAGCAGTTTCCAGGGGTATGGACAGCCCCAGCATTTT	CASSFQGYGQPQHF
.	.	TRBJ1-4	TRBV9	TGTGCCAGCAGCGCCTCAGGAGGGAATGAACAACTGTTTTTT	CASSASGGNEQLFF
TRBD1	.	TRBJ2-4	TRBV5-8	TGTGCCAGCAGCTCCGGGACAGGGGGCCCAAAGTTATACTTC	CASSSGTGGPKLYF
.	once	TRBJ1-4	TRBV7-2	TGTGCCAGCAGTCGACGGTCAGGGGCGGGTAATGAAAAACTGTTTTTT	CASSRRSGAGNEKLFF
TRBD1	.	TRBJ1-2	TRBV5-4	TGTGCCAGCAGCATTGTCCGACAGGGCCCGTATGGCTACACCTTC	CASSIVRQGPYGYTF
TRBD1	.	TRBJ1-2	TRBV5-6	TGTGCCAGCAGTCACGGGGACAGCTTATATGGCTACACCTTC	CASSHGDSLYGYTF
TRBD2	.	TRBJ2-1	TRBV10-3	TGTGCCATCAGTGAATCGGGTCTAGCGGAGAACAATGAGCAGTTCTTC	CAISESGLAENNEQFF
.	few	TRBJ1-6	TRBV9	TGTGCCAGCAGCGTCGGGGGGTATAATTCACCCCTCCACTTT	CASSVGGYNSPLHF
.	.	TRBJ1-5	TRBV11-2	TGTGCCAGCAGCCGATCCTTGGCTCAGCCCCAGCATTTT	CASSRSLAQPQHF
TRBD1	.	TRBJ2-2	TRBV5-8	TGTGCTTCGAGGACCAGGGGGCGCAACACCGGGGAGCTGTTTTTT	CASRTRGRNTGELFF
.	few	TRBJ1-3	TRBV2	TGTGCCAGCAGTAACGACGCGGGCTCTGGAAACACCATATATTTT	CASSNDAGSGNTIYF
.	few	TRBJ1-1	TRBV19	TGTGCCACCAAGGGAGCCTGGGCGACGAACACTGAAGCTTTCTTT	CATKGAWATNTEAFF
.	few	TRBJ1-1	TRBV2	TGTGCCAGCAGTGATATCCTGAACACTGAAGCTTTCTTT	CASSDILNTEAFF
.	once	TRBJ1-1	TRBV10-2	TGCGCCGCACAAGGACTGCCGAACACTGAAGCTTTCTTT	CAAQGLPNTEAFF